A selection of T cell receptor beta chains follows, all from one sample in a study of beta chain features in type 1 diabetes. Sequencing used immunoSEQ multiplex PCR; TCRdb keeps in-frame clones, though not all of them. The sample includes about 340,000 clones, 9.3% of them seen just once. Input material: central memory CD4+ T cells from blood. These receptor sequences come from a man aged 25-45 years with type 1 diabetes. Each CDR3 is given with its conserved first and last residue.

j_call: TRBJ2-7; cdr3_length: 15; v_call: TRBV30; cdr3_aa: CAWSVDPARSYEQYF
j_call: TRBJ1-1; cdr3_length: 15; v_call: TRBV15; cdr3_aa: CATSSSRQGRTEAFF
j_call: TRBJ1-4; cdr3_length: 13; v_call: TRBV11-2; cdr3_aa: CASSLARGGKLFF
j_call: TRBJ1-5; cdr3_length: 16; v_call: TRBV7-2; cdr3_aa: CASSLGTGTGDQPQHF
j_call: TRBJ2-5; cdr3_length: 12; v_call: TRBV5-1; cdr3_aa: CASSPNRETQYF
j_call: TRBJ2-5; cdr3_length: 14; v_call: TRBV5-4; cdr3_aa: CASSVLGYEETQYF
j_call: TRBJ2-5; cdr3_length: 14; v_call: TRBV29-1; cdr3_aa: CSGSSPGQAETQYF
j_call: TRBJ2-5; cdr3_length: 13; v_call: TRBV7-2; cdr3_aa: CASSLDPASDQYF
j_call: TRBJ2-1; cdr3_length: 13; v_call: TRBV4-3; cdr3_aa: CASSQEAAGLPFF
j_call: TRBJ2-2; cdr3_length: 15; v_call: TRBV2; cdr3_aa: CASSPDRFNTGELFF
j_call: TRBJ1-2; cdr3_length: 16; v_call: TRBV2; cdr3_aa: CASSQGTGRGLYGYTF
j_call: TRBJ1-1; cdr3_length: 12; v_call: TRBV29-1; cdr3_aa: CSARQVGTEAFF
j_call: TRBJ2-1; cdr3_length: 15; v_call: TRBV4-3; cdr3_aa: CASSQQVGPGNEQFF
j_call: TRBJ1-1; cdr3_length: 15; v_call: TRBV6-5; cdr3_aa: CASSYRGTASTEAFF
j_call: TRBJ1-6; cdr3_length: 15; v_call: TRBV7-9; cdr3_aa: CASSQPGPYNSPLHF
j_call: TRBJ2-1; cdr3_length: 19; v_call: TRBV5-1; cdr3_aa: CASSSTSGGKPDSYNEQFF
j_call: TRBJ1-5; cdr3_length: 13; v_call: TRBV7-2; cdr3_aa: CASSASTNQPQHF
j_call: TRBJ2-7; cdr3_length: 13; v_call: TRBV5-1; cdr3_aa: CASTADTIYEQYF
j_call: TRBJ1-5; cdr3_length: 17; v_call: TRBV7-9; cdr3_aa: CASSLGLDRGANQPQHF
j_call: TRBJ2-1; cdr3_length: 15; v_call: TRBV19; cdr3_aa: CASSIDGGGAGEQFF
j_call: TRBJ1-2; cdr3_length: 13; v_call: TRBV6-5; cdr3_aa: CASSLQADAGNTF
j_call: TRBJ2-5; cdr3_length: 13; v_call: TRBV6-5; cdr3_aa: CASSYRGQETQYF
j_call: TRBJ2-2; cdr3_length: 15; v_call: TRBV21-1; cdr3_aa: CASSKIWDGAGELFF
j_call: TRBJ2-1; cdr3_length: 16; v_call: TRBV5-6; cdr3_aa: CASSVLTSGGVGEQFF
j_call: TRBJ1-1; cdr3_length: 14; v_call: TRBV6-5; cdr3_aa: CASSYVNSNTEAFF
j_call: TRBJ2-5; cdr3_length: 12; v_call: TRBV12-5; cdr3_aa: CASGPPGETQYF
j_call: TRBJ2-3; cdr3_length: 12; v_call: TRBV11-2; cdr3_aa: CASSLGPDTQYF
j_call: TRBJ2-1; cdr3_length: 14; v_call: TRBV13; cdr3_aa: CASRYSLRSYEQFF
j_call: TRBJ2-4; cdr3_length: 15; v_call: TRBV5-1; cdr3_aa: CASSPDGLAKNIQYF
j_call: TRBJ2-2; cdr3_length: 14; v_call: TRBV6-6; cdr3_aa: CASRPREDTGELFF
j_call: TRBJ2-7; cdr3_length: 16; v_call: TRBV6-6; cdr3_aa: CVLPGQGARVFYEQYF
j_call: TRBJ1-2; cdr3_length: 12; v_call: TRBV7-2; cdr3_aa: CASSLGQGDYTF
j_call: TRBJ2-2; cdr3_length: 14; v_call: TRBV2; cdr3_aa: CASSAVLNTGELFF
j_call: TRBJ2-5; cdr3_length: 13; v_call: TRBV7-8; cdr3_aa: CASSLGLEGTQYF
j_call: TRBJ2-3; cdr3_length: 14; v_call: TRBV27; cdr3_aa: CASSFAGGTDTQYF
j_call: TRBJ1-2; cdr3_length: 14; v_call: TRBV29-1; cdr3_aa: CSVRTGEPKYGYTF
j_call: TRBJ1-1; cdr3_length: 17; v_call: TRBV27; cdr3_aa: CASSLRISHSGNTEAFF
j_call: TRBJ1-5; cdr3_length: 15; v_call: TRBV7-9; cdr3_aa: CASSLESGADQPQHF
j_call: TRBJ1-2; cdr3_length: 13; v_call: TRBV2; cdr3_aa: CASTLLEGYGYTF
j_call: TRBJ2-1; cdr3_length: 10; v_call: TRBV20-1; cdr3_aa: CSAQTSPEFF
j_call: TRBJ2-7; cdr3_length: 12; v_call: TRBV5-1; cdr3_aa: CASSPSGDEQYF